The clone carrying this TCR beta chain was counted a few times. Its target is not known. CDR1 MNHEY and CDR2 SVGAGI come from the germline V gene. V was clipped by 9 bases and J by 5 bases; unmatched bases: 13. This CDR3 comprises 14 residues. The data stem from a study of beta chain features in type 1 diabetes. General study findings and limits: TCRB CDR3s from Type 1 diabetes patients were moderately but significantly shorter in all four CD4+ subsets.

Expressed TCRB transcripts were sequenced because the entire RNA isolate underwent reverse transcription. Sequencing used immunoSEQ multiplex PCR; TCRdb keeps in-frame clones, though not all of them. The profile covers about 240,000 clones, with 14% appearing a single time and 0.015% to 0.02% taken by the ten largest. V is TRBV6-5 and J is TRBJ2-7; 7 positions match TRBD1. This sequence was found in a man younger than 40 with type 1 diabetes. The sequenced sample was naive CD4+ T cells from blood. The CDR3 coding sequence is TGTGCCAGTACCAGGGACAGTTTGTCTCACGAGCAGTACTTC. Its translation: CASTRDSLSHEQYF.